Listed here are 12 T cell receptor beta chains from one sample, sequenced in a study of blood T cell repertoires in COVID-19. Clones were sequenced by immunoSEQ multiplex PCR, and TCRdb holds only the in-frame ones, with some missing. The sample includes approximately 220,000 clones, roughly nine tenths of them seen just once. Input material: peripheral blood. These receptor sequences come from a man aged 35-49 years with acute or convalescent COVID-19.

The CDR3 loop reads CASSHLPTSVASPSYEQYF. CDR3 nucleotides: TGCGCCAGCAGCCACCTTCCGACTAGCGTGGCCTCCCCTTCCTACGAGCAGTACTTC. The chain joins TRBV4-1 to TRBJ2-7; the match to TRBD2 covers 8 bases. The CDR3 totals 19 residues. After removal of 3 bases from V and 1 base from J, the junction contained 17 bases not matched to a gene. Germline V gene data show CDR1 as MGHRA and CDR2 as YSYEKL.

The DNA for the CDR3 is TGTGCCAGCTCAGCGCCGGGACAGGGGAAGTACGAGCAGTACTTC. As protein: CASSAPGQGKYEQYF. The rearrangement uses TRBV18 and TRBJ2-7; TRBD1 agrees at 10 bases. CDR1 is KGHSH and CDR2 is LQKENI in the germline V gene. CDR3 length equals 15 residues. V dropped 5 bases and J dropped 4; count of bases not matched to a gene: 8.

The chain is built from TRBV30 and TRBJ1-1; D is uncertain. Trimming took 0 bases from V and 0 from J, leaving 5 bases between them. There are 13 residues in the CDR3. Germline V lookup: CDR1 GTSNPN, CDR2 SVGIG (reference sequence). CDR3: CAWSVLVNTEAFF. CDR3 DNA sequence: TGTGCCTGGAGTGTTTTAGTGAACACTGAAGCTTTCTTT. Full variable domain (remainder filled in from reference TRBV30 and TRBJ1-1): SQTIHQWPATLVQPVGSPLSLECTVEGTSNPNLYWYRQAAGRGLQLLFYSVGIGQISSEVPQNLSASRPQDRQFILSSKKLLLSDSGFYLCAWSVLVNTEAFFGQGTRLTVV.

The genes are TRBV5-1 and TRBJ2-7; D is possibly TRBD2 (5 bases). Germline V lookup: CDR1 SGHRS, CDR2 YFSETQ. The CDR3 length is 12 residues. Trimming shortened V by 4 bases and J by 3 bases, and 8 bases separated the two germline ends. The CDR3 protein is CASSGSGYEQYF. As DNA, the CDR3 is TGCGCCAGCAGCGGGAGCGGCTACGAGCAGTACTTC.

As for this clone: Other DNA sequences within the sample encode an identical CDR3. This chain connects TRBV5-1 to TRBJ1-1; tentatively, D is TRBD1 (5 bases). Trimming cost V 4 bases and J 1 base, with 8 bases left between them. Germline CDR1 and CDR2: SGHRS and YFSETQ. This CDR3 is built from 13 residues. Written as DNA, the CDR3 is TGCGCCAGCAGCCCCGGACAGAACACTGAAGCTTTCTTT. Residues: CASSPGQNTEAFF. Variable domain in full (rest from reference TRBV5-1 and TRBJ1-1): KAGVTQTPRYLIKTRGQQVTLSCSPISGHRSVSWYQQTPGQGLQFLFEYFSETQRNKGNFPGRFSGRQFSNSRSEMNVSTLELGDSALYLCASSPGQNTEAFFGQGTRLTVV.

The rearrangement joins TRBV7-8 to TRBJ2-2; D is possibly TRBD1 (6 bases). Trimming cost V 8 bases and J 5 bases, with 12 bases left between them. The CDR3 consists of 13 residues. The V gene's germline CDR1 is SGHVS and CDR2 FQNEAQ. The CDR3 loop reads CASAAQGTGELFF. The CDR3 bases are TGTGCCAGCGCGGCCCAGGGGACCGGGGAGCTGTTTTTT.

This clone was counted between two and nine times. The chain employs TRBV15 and TRBJ2-5, with D perhaps matching TRBD2 (5 bases). Per the germline V gene, CDR1 is LNHNV and CDR2 is YYDKDF (reference sequence). This CDR3 has 14 residues. V was pared by 3 bases and J by 2 bases, with 10 bases between. The CDR3 here is CATSSRTLQETQYF. The DNA of the CDR3 is TGTGCCACCAGCAGCCGGACTCTTCAAGAGACCCAGTACTTC.

This rearrangement joins TRBV4-1 to TRBJ2-3; D perhaps matches TRBD2 (5 bases). Between the trimmed V and J ends, which lost 2 bases and 0 bases, there was a span of 12 bases. Germline CDR1 MGHRA, CDR2 YSYEKL. CDR3 length: 16 amino acids. The CDR3 is CASSQLAVPSTDTQYF. The CDR3 DNA is TGCGCCAGCAGCCAACTAGCTGTCCCTAGCACAGATACGCAGTATTTT.

This sequence joins TRBV28 and TRBJ2-5; D might be TRBD1 (6 bases). V lost 8 bases to trimming and J lost 2 bases, with 18 bases between them. The CDR3 loop spans 15 amino acids. CDR1 and CDR2 from the germline V gene are MDHEN and SYDVKM. CDR3 nucleotides: TGTGCCAGCGGGCGATCAGGGGCCATTCAAGAGACCCAGTACTTC. Translation: CASGRSGAIQETQYF.

V gene TRBV7-2 combines with J gene TRBJ1-2; the D gene is possibly TRBD1 (5 bases). CDR3 length: 13 amino acids. CDR1 is SGHTA and CDR2 is FQGNSA in the germline V gene. Trimming stripped 1 base from V and 6 bases from J, with 9 bases between. The CDR3 is CASSLVRRDGYTF. The CDR3 nucleotides are TGTGCCAGCAGCTTAGTCCGCAGGGATGGCTACACCTTC.

The chain has TRBV25-1 and TRBJ1-2; no firm D call. With 2 bases removed from V and 7 bases from J, the gap between germline ends came to 8 bases. The length of the CDR3 is 12 residues. The germline V gene has CDR1 MGHDK and CDR2 SYGVNS. The CDR3 DNA is TGTGCCAGCAGTGAAACACGCCTTGGCTACACCTTC. It is translated as CASSETRLGYTF.

The rearrangement joins TRBV3-1 (or the pseudogene TRBV3-2) to TRBJ1-2, with D tentatively TRBD1 (5 bases). The CDR3 has 14 residues. The germline V and J ends were trimmed by 1 base and 3 bases, with 9 bases remaining between them. Germline values: CDR1 LGHDT, CDR2 YNNKEL (reference sequence). CDR3 protein: CASSQGKGDYGYTF. The CDR3 nucleotides read TGTGCCAGCAGCCAAGGGAAAGGGGACTATGGCTACACCTTC.